This TCR beta chain emerged from a study of T cell responses to AZD1222 COVID-19 vaccine. Findings of the study overall: Two AZD1222 doses significantly raised spike-specific TCR breadth and depth over controls.

This CDR3 contains 14 residues. Per germline, CDR1 MNHEY and CDR2 SVGAGI. The V and J ends lost 8 bases and 8 bases respectively, with 18 bases between them. On this clone: What it binds is not known.

The protocol was immunoSEQ multiplex PCR, while the TCRdb copy is restricted to in-frame clones and leaves out a portion. In the table there are roughly 120,000 clones, approximately 85% of which are singletons. Material: peripheral blood, obtained on day 0 of AZD1222 vaccination. The gene calls are TRBV6-5 and TRBJ1-4; the D is unclear. This TCR was recovered from an adult in good health. CDR3 DNA: TGTGCCAGCCTCTCGGTGGGTCCAGTAGAAAAACTGTTTTTT. Encoded protein: CASLSVGPVEKLFF.